These 8 T cell receptor beta chains share one sample of origin, sequenced in a study of T cell responses to AZD1222 COVID-19 vaccine. The repertoire was sequenced with immunoSEQ multiplex PCR; TCRdb's copy has only in-frame clones and lacks some. Altogether tens of thousands of clones are present, around 90% being singletons, with the ten largest covering less than 5.5%. This specimen consisted of peripheral blood, obtained on day 0 of MenACWY control vaccination. The source is an adult in good health.

For the CDR3, the DNA is TGTGCCAGTAGTATACTGGGAGGAGAAGAAGCTTTCTTT. Protein sequence: CASSILGGEEAFF. The chain has TRBV19 and TRBJ1-1; D not certain. Between the trimmed V and J ends, which lost 2 bases and 8 bases, there was a span of 12 bases. From germline, CDR1 is LNHDA and CDR2 SQIVND (reference sequence). This CDR3 comprises 13 residues.

The V and J genes are TRBV18 and TRBJ1-2; possibly TRBD1 for D (6 bases). The CDR3 runs to 14 residues. CDR1 is KGHSH and CDR2 is LQKENI in the germline V gene. Trimming took 6 bases from V and 5 from J, leaving 16 bases between them. The CDR3, as DNA: TGTGCCAGCTCTCCCAACAGGGACCCTTATGGCTACACCTTC. This gives the protein CASSPNRDPYGYTF.

The genes are TRBV5-1 and TRBJ2-3, with TRBD2 identical over 10 bases. The CDR3 spans 17 residues. V trimming: 2 bases; J trimming: 3 bases; junction bases outside the gene matches: 9. Germline V gene sequence: CDR1 SGHRS, CDR2 YFSETQ. The CDR3 DNA sequence: TGCGCCAGCAGCTTTGAGTCTAGCGGGAGCAAAACAGATACGCAGTATTTT. Residues: CASSFESSGSKTDTQYF.

The rearrangement links TRBV24-1 to TRBJ2-2, with a possible D match to TRBD1 (5 bases). Germline assignment: CDR1 KGHDR and CDR2 SFDVKD. The germline V and J ends were trimmed by 12 bases and 4 bases, with 11 bases remaining between them. The CDR3 consists of 12 residues. The CDR3 region has the DNA TGTGCCTCACAGGTTCGCACCGGGGAGCTGTTTTTT. It encodes CASQVRTGELFF.

The chain carries TRBV6-5 and TRBJ1-1, with 8 nucleotides matching TRBD1. The V segment lost 2 bases and the J segment 6 bases; nucleotides outside the gene matches: 5. There are 14 residues in the CDR3. Germline V gives CDR1 MNHEY, CDR2 SVGAGI. The DNA for the CDR3 is TGTGCCAGCAGTTACGCCCAGGGGGCATCTGAAGCTTTCTTT. Protein product: CASSYAQGASEAFF.

This clone appeared a single time. The chain is built from TRBV3-1 (or the pseudogene TRBV3-2) and TRBJ1-3, with D maybe TRBD1 (5 bases). The CDR3 spans 15 residues. Trimming stripped 4 bases from V and 2 bases from J, with 12 bases between. Per the germline V gene, CDR1 is LGHDT and CDR2 is YNNKEL (reference sequence). The chain's CDR3 is CASSPGPTAGNTIYF. DNA for the CDR3: TGTGCCAGCAGCCCCGGTCCGACAGCTGGAAACACCATATATTTT.

The chain has TRBV5-4 and TRBJ2-1; D not certain. The CDR3 totals 14 residues. V lost 0 bases and J lost 6, with 10 bases in between. The V gene's germline CDR1 is SGHNT and CDR2 YYREEE (reference sequence). The CDR3 here is CASSLGGVTNEQFF. In DNA, the CDR3 is TGTGCCAGCAGCTTGGGTGGCGTTACCAATGAGCAGTTCTTC.

V usage is TRBV6-2 or TRBV6-3 and J usage is TRBJ1-6; no clear D gene. This CDR3 is 13 amino acids long. Germline values: CDR1 MNHEY, CDR2 SVGEGT. V was clipped by 5 bases and J by 9 bases, with 11 bases between them. The CDR3 protein is CASSPSDASPLHF. The CDR3 nucleotides are TGTGCCAGCAGTCCCTCGGACGCTTCACCCCTCCACTTT.